The 17 T cell receptor beta chains in this list originate from one sample, sequenced in a study of shared clonotypes between healthy human individuals. Data came from immunoSEQ multiplex PCR; TCRdb stores just in-frame clones and leaves some out. The data hold approximately 2.4 million clones, with under 97% observed a single time. Sequencing was performed on naive CD4+ T cells sorted from blood. The subset denotes: CD45RA+ positively selected. The receptors stem from a man between 18 and 29 years old in good health.

This rearrangement joins TRBV7-3 to TRBJ2-6, with TRBD1 matching over 7 bases. The CDR3 consists of 15 residues. V shed 3 bases and J 2 bases; nucleotides not matched to a gene: 1. The germline V gene encodes CDR1 SGHTA and CDR2 FQGTGA. The CDR3 reads CASSFDRAGANVLTF. The CDR3 region has the DNA TGTGCCAGCAGCTTCGACAGGGCTGGGGCCAACGTCCTGACTTTC.

The V and J genes are TRBV15 and TRBJ1-5; 7 bases map to TRBD1. V trimming: 0 bases; J trimming: 7 bases; junction bases outside the gene matches: 9. The germline V gene encodes CDR1 LNHNV and CDR2 YYDKDF (reference sequence). This CDR3 has 16 amino acids. CDR3 nucleotides: TGTGCCACCAGCAGAGATTCGGTACAGGGGAGCCAGCCCCAGCATTTT. Residues: CATSRDSVQGSQPQHF.

V and J are TRBV5-1 and TRBJ2-1; the match to TRBD1 covers 10 bases. J lost 6 bases, V lost 7 bases, and 10 bases had no gene match. The CDR3 runs to 15 residues. CDR1 and CDR2 from the germline V gene are SGHRS and YFSETQ. The CDR3 region has the DNA TGCGCCAGCTTAAGAGGGACAGGGGTTTTCAATGAGCAGTTCTTC. This codes for CASLRGTGVFNEQFF.

V is TRBV11-3 and J is TRBJ2-7; D possibly uses TRBD1 or TRBD2 (6 bases each). Trimming removed 3 bases from V and 2 bases from J, with 11 bases in between. Germline values: CDR1 SGHNT, CDR2 YENEEA. CDR3 size: 14 residues. CDR3 in amino acids: CASSLRGDTYEQYF. In DNA, the CDR3 is TGTGCCAGCAGCTTGAGGGGGGACACCTACGAGCAGTACTTC.

The chain carries TRBV5-6 and TRBJ1-5; 11 bases are a match to TRBD1. After removal of 3 bases from V and 4 bases from J, the junction contained 3 bases not matched to a gene. This CDR3 is built from 15 residues. Germline V gives CDR1 SGHDT, CDR2 YYEEEE. CDR3 nucleotide sequence: TGTGCCAGCAGCTCCGGGACAGGGGGAAATCAGCCCCAGCATTTT. As protein: CASSSGTGGNQPQHF.

V and J are TRBV2 and TRBJ2-2, with D possibly TRBD2 on 5 matching bases. The CDR3 length is 13 residues. Germline lookup yields CDR1 SNHLY and CDR2 FYNNEI. Trimming pared 10 bases from V and 7 bases from J, leaving 16 bases between. The CDR3: CATSGLPGGELFF. The CDR3 bases are TGTGCCACCAGCGGACTGCCAGGCGGGGAGCTGTTTTTT. Based on the CDR3 plus reference TRBV2 and TRBJ2-2, the full variable domain is EPEVTQTPSHQVTQMGQEVILRCVPISNHLYFYWYRQILGQKVEFLVSFYNNEISEKSEIFDDQFSVERPDGSNFTLKIRSTKLEDSAMYFCATSGLPGGELFFGEGSRLTVL.

The chain recombines TRBV29-1 with TRBJ1-1; 8 nucleotides line up with TRBD1. Per the germline V gene, CDR1 is SQVTM and CDR2 is ANQGSEA. J was trimmed by 3 bases and V by 5 bases; bases with no gene match: 5. The CDR3 extends over 13 amino acids. CDR3 sequence: CSVYRTGYTEAFF. DNA of the CDR3: TGCAGCGTTTACCGGACAGGGTACACTGAAGCTTTCTTT.

The V call is TRBV9, the J call TRBJ2-1; 7 bases match TRBD2. This CDR3 has 16 amino acids. With V trimmed by 0 bases and J by 7 bases, 10 bases remained unmatched. The germline V gene has CDR1 SGDLS and CDR2 YYNGEE. CDR3 in amino acids: CASSVGGGSSVNEQFF. The CDR3 DNA follows: TGTGCCAGCAGCGTAGGGGGCGGGAGCTCGGTAAATGAGCAGTTCTTC.

The gene calls are TRBV28 and TRBJ2-7; D is possibly TRBD1 or TRBD2 (5 bases each). CDR1 MDHEN and CDR2 SYDVKM come from the germline V gene. This CDR3 is built from 12 residues. V shed 7 bases and J shed 0 bases, with 7 bases lying between them. CDR3 DNA: TGTGCCAGCAAGGGGACCTCCTACGAGCAGTACTTC. It is translated as CASKGTSYEQYF.

This clone was recorded once. V usage is TRBV10-1 and J usage is TRBJ2-2; D might be TRBD1 or TRBD2, each matching 5 bases. This CDR3 comprises 13 residues. Germline CDR1 and CDR2: WNHNN and SYGVQD (reference sequence). V was trimmed by 5 bases and J by 7 bases, leaving 11 bases between them. As DNA, the CDR3 is TGCGCCAGCAGTTTGGGGGACGGCGGGGAGCTGTTTTTT. Its translation is CASSLGDGGELFF.

V gene TRBV10-3 combines with J gene TRBJ1-1; 9 bases are shared with TRBD1. This CDR3 contains 15 residues. From germline, CDR1 is ENHRY and CDR2 SYGVKD. The junction had 10 bases not matched to a gene; V was cut back by 6 bases and J by 5 bases. For the CDR3, the DNA is TGTGCCATCAGCAACGACAGGGGGTTTTATACTGAAGCTTTCTTT. Translated, it gives CAISNDRGFYTEAFF.

The V gene is TRBV28, the J gene TRBJ1-1; no definite D call. Trimming took off 5 bases at V and 1 base at J, with 11 bases between the two ends. Germline V gene sequence: CDR1 MDHEN, CDR2 SYDVKM. This CDR3 spans 14 amino acids. CDR3 nucleotides: TGTGCCAGCAGTATTTACCATGGGAACACTGAAGCTTTCTTT. This codes for CASSIYHGNTEAFF.

The rearrangement links TRBV5-4 to TRBJ1-2, with TRBD1 as a possible D gene (5 bases). Trimming left V 0 bases short and J 4 bases short, with 16 bases between. Germline CDR1 SGHNT, CDR2 YYREEE (reference sequence). This CDR3 has 16 residues. The CDR3 reads CASSLVPEGTLYGYTF. The CDR3 DNA follows: TGTGCCAGCAGCTTGGTACCAGAGGGGACGCTCTATGGCTACACCTTC.

The chain combines TRBV10-3 with TRBJ2-7; TRBD1 matches 10 bases. CDR3 size: 14 residues. Germline V lookup: CDR1 ENHRY, CDR2 SYGVKD. V shed 10 bases, J shed 4 bases, and the junction held 10 bases outside the gene matches. This chain's CDR3 is CATQSGTGDYEQYF. CDR3 DNA: TGTGCCACCCAATCTGGGACAGGGGATTACGAGCAGTACTTC.

The gene calls are TRBV5-4 and TRBJ2-1; 13 nucleotides align to TRBD2. V lost 4 bases and J lost 0; bases outside the gene matches: 10. From germline, CDR1 is SGHNT and CDR2 YYREEE (reference sequence). This CDR3 spans 19 amino acids. CDR3 residues: CASSRGTSGTTRSYNEQFF. The CDR3 DNA reads TGTGCCAGCAGCCGTGGGACTAGCGGGACTACTCGCTCCTACAATGAGCAGTTCTTC.

The rearrangement joins TRBV29-1 to TRBJ1-2; D gene ambiguous. From germline, CDR1 is SQVTM and CDR2 ANQGSEA. This CDR3 is built from 12 residues. V lost 4 bases to trimming and J lost 4 bases, with 10 bases between them. The CDR3 nucleotides are TGCAGCGTTGCCTCGGGGAGCTATGGCTACACCTTC. Translated: CSVASGSYGYTF.

The genes are TRBV28 and TRBJ2-7; the D call may be TRBD1 or TRBD2 (5 bases each). V was clipped by 6 bases and J by 2 bases, with 14 bases between them. The length of the CDR3 is 14 residues. Germline V gene lookup returns CDR1 MDHEN and CDR2 SYDVKM. As DNA, the CDR3 is TGTGCCAGCAGAGGGGACCTACGGACCTACGAGCAGTACTTC. Its translation: CASRGDLRTYEQYF.